Given below is one T cell receptor (beta chain) in context. No antigen is known for it. This sample is part of a study of blood T cells in healthy people across ages. A second PCR of 7 to 11 cycles used a sample-barcoded 5' primer and a J-beta primer mix. Via MiXCR, TCRdb re-called the 5' RACE reads, giving one row per CDR3 protein. The data show over 1,200,000 distinct CDR3 sequences, 59% seen once. V shed 6 bases and J 5 bases; nucleotides not matched to a gene: 8. Germline CDR1 is SGHDN and CDR2 is FVKESK. The CDR3 sequence is 14 residues long. General study points: Total diversity from one million sequenced T cells was likely underestimated.

RNA extraction gave at least 5.5 micrograms of total RNA per sample. The V call is TRBV14, the J call TRBJ2-7; TRBD1 agrees at 9 bases. This TCR was recovered from a man aged 18 to 29 in good health. The source material was blood. CDR3 coding DNA: TGTGCCAGCAGTCTACAGGGGGCAGCGGACGAGCAGTACTTC. Protein: CASSLQGAADEQYF.